One and the same sample provided the 13 T cell receptor beta chains below, sequenced in a study of blood T cell repertoires in COVID-19. Using immunoSEQ multiplex PCR, the repertoire was profiled, and TCRdb retains in-frame clones only, with some absent. Of approximately 300,000 clones listed, approximately 86% were seen once; the top ten hold 2.2%. The sample was peripheral blood. The receptors stem from a woman aged 45-60 years who had recovered from COVID-19.

The V gene is TRBV11-3, the J gene TRBJ1-6; TRBD1 might be the D (6 bases). V lost 1 base and J lost 5, with 6 bases in between. Per germline, CDR1 SGHNT and CDR2 YENEEA. This CDR3 is 14 amino acids long. CDR3 protein: CASSLAGDNSPLHF. The CDR3 DNA follows: TGTGCCAGCAGCTTAGCAGGGGATAATTCACCCCTCCACTTT.

The chain carries TRBV29-1 and TRBJ2-7; perhaps TRBD2 as D (6 bases). Germline V CDR1 and CDR2: SQVTM, ANQGSEA. The CDR3 covers 13 residues. V was cut by 4 bases and J by 1 base, with 11 bases left in between. As DNA, the CDR3 is TGCAGCGTTGTGGGCGGGACGTCCTACGAGCAGTACTTC. It translates to CSVVGGTSYEQYF.

Comment on this clone: Sequence at one end of the junction differs from germline and may be a read error. V is TRBV7-7 and J is TRBJ2-5; possible D gene TRBD1, 5 bases. In germline, CDR1 is SSHAT, CDR2 FNYEAQ (reference sequence). The CDR3 is 14 residues long. CDR3 DNA sequence: TGTGCTAGCAGCTTACGGTTAGGGGAAGAGACCCAGTACTTC. This encodes CASSLRLGEETQYF.

The DNA for the CDR3 is TGTGCCAGCAGTAGCGACAGGGACAAGTTCTTC. Amino acid sequence: CASSSDRDKFF. The chain joins TRBV28 to TRBJ2-1; 7 bases match TRBD1. From germline, CDR1 is MDHEN and CDR2 SYDVKM. Losses at the gene ends were 5 bases for V and 14 bases for J; bases not matched to a gene: 6. There are 11 residues in the CDR3.

The chain couples TRBV7-9 to TRBJ2-7; D ambiguous. Trimming took off 4 bases at V and 0 bases at J, with 13 bases between the two ends. Germline V lookup: CDR1 SEHNR, CDR2 FQNEAQ (reference sequence). The CDR3 totals 15 residues. The CDR3 DNA follows: TGTGCCAGCAGCTCCGAACCGCCGAGCTCCTACGAGCAGTACTTC. The encoded protein is CASSSEPPSSYEQYF.

The chain links TRBV28 to TRBJ1-6; TRBD1 matches at 10 bases. V lost 3 bases and J lost 9; bases outside the gene matches: 5. CDR1 is MDHEN and CDR2 is SYDVKM in the germline V gene. CDR3 length: 15 amino acids. The CDR3 protein is CASSFLGQGISPLHF. DNA of the CDR3: TGTGCCAGCAGTTTCTTGGGACAGGGGATTTCACCCCTCCACTTT.

The V call is TRBV7-2, the J call TRBJ2-1; 9 bases line up with TRBD2. The CDR3 consists of 15 residues. After removal of 3 bases from V and 5 bases from J, the junction contained 5 bases not matched to a gene. CDR1 is SGHTA and CDR2 is FQGNSA in the germline V gene. The CDR3 bases are TGTGCCAGCAGCTTGGAGACTAGCGGCAACAATGAGCAGTTCTTC. Translation: CASSLETSGNNEQFF. Supplemented by reference TRBV7-2 and TRBJ2-1, the full variable domain reads GAGVSQSPSNKVTEKGKDVELRCDPISGHTALYWYRQSLGQGLEFLIYFQGNSAPDKSGLPSDRFSAERTGGSVSTLTIQRTQQEDSAVYLCASSLETSGNNEQFFGPGTRLTVL.

The chain recombines TRBV28 with TRBJ2-5; D is possibly TRBD1 (6 bases). The germline V gene has CDR1 MDHEN and CDR2 SYDVKM. Between the trimmed V and J ends, which lost 3 bases and 1 base, there was a span of 12 bases. This CDR3 is built from 15 residues. The CDR3 region has the DNA TGTGCCAGCAGTTTTTGGACAGTTAGCCAAGAGACCCAGTACTTC. Protein product: CASSFWTVSQETQYF.

This chain links TRBV19 with TRBJ2-5, with 8 bases identical to TRBD2. This CDR3 comprises 16 residues. Looked up from germline, CDR1 is LNHDA and CDR2 is SQIVND (reference sequence). Unmatched junction bases numbered 18, after V lost 6 bases and J lost 9 bases. The CDR3 loop is CASRIAGTRSGLAQYF. The CDR3 DNA reads TGTGCCAGTAGGATCGCCGGGACTAGGTCGGGATTGGCCCAGTACTTC.

This rearrangement joins TRBV3-1 (or the pseudogene TRBV3-2) to TRBJ1-1; 9 bases are shared with TRBD1. This CDR3 comprises 14 residues. CDR1 LGHDT and CDR2 YNNKEL come from the germline V gene (reference sequence). Trimming took 6 bases from V and 3 from J; bases not matched to a gene: 5. This chain's CDR3 is CASSLTGGHTEAFF. The CDR3, as DNA: TGTGCCAGCAGTCTAACAGGGGGCCACACTGAAGCTTTCTTT.

This chain joins TRBV15 and TRBJ2-5; TRBD2 agrees at 10 bases. Losses at the gene ends were 4 bases for V and 1 base for J; bases not matched to a gene: 12. From germline, CDR1 is LNHNV and CDR2 YYDKDF (reference sequence). The CDR3 consists of 18 residues. The CDR3 nucleotides read TGTGCCACCAGCATATCTTCTGGGGTAGCGGGGGGCCAAGAGACCCAGTACTTC. It yields the protein CATSISSGVAGGQETQYF.

This clone was recorded a few times. The chain uses TRBV7-2 and TRBJ2-1; 7 bases line up with TRBD2. Germline assignment: CDR1 SGHTA and CDR2 FQGNSA. CDR3 length: 15 residues. V shed 3 bases, J shed 4 bases, and the junction held 6 bases outside the gene matches. This chain's CDR3 is CASSLEAGKYNEQFF. CDR3 sequence (DNA): TGTGCCAGCAGCTTGGAAGCGGGAAAGTACAATGAGCAGTTCTTC.

The chain combines TRBV3-1 (or the pseudogene TRBV3-2) with TRBJ2-3; TRBD2 is a possible D gene (5 bases). Trimming left V 3 bases short and J 3 bases short, with 10 bases between. Germline V gene lookup returns CDR1 LGHDT and CDR2 YNNKEL (reference sequence). The CDR3 extends over 14 amino acids. This chain's CDR3 is CASSQVSGTDTQYF. The DNA of the CDR3 is TGTGCCAGCAGCCAGGTCTCGGGAACAGATACGCAGTATTTT.